These 13 T cell receptor beta chains were all obtained from the same sample, sequenced in a study of regulatory T cells in long-lasting Graves disease. Construction of the TCR beta libraries employed iRepertoire HTBI primers in conjunction with Arm-PCR of CDR3 regions. TCRdb reprocessed the multiplex PCR reads with MiXCR, giving one entry per CDR3 protein. The sample records 500,000 to 700,000 distinct CDR3 sequences, less than 20% being singletons. Noted time point: newly diagnosed GD, antithyroid drugs for less than 3 months. From PBMCs, RNA was extracted and then used to make the TCR library. These same data were also listed under a study on T cells in Graves' hyperthyroidism and ophthalmopathy.

Source: peripheral blood mononuclear cells (PBMCs), taken at new diagnosis, from a patient treated with antithyroid drugs. The receptors derive from a woman between 25 and 40 years old with Graves disease.

This clonotype was observed a handful of times. The chain couples TRBV24-1 to TRBJ2-2; D not certain. The germline V and J ends were trimmed by 3 bases and 6 bases, with 13 bases remaining between them. From germline, CDR1 is KGHDR and CDR2 SFDVKD. The CDR3 sequence is 15 residues long. The CDR3 protein is CATSDPRNTAGELFF. The CDR3 DNA is TGTGCCACCAGTGATCCACGTAACACGGCCGGGGAGCTGTTTTTT.

This clonotype came up many times. The chain combines TRBV30 with TRBJ1-5, with D perhaps TRBD1 (5 bases). Per germline, CDR1 GTSNPN and CDR2 SVGIG (reference sequence). The V end lost 2 bases, the J end lost 4 bases, and 12 bases lay between the germline ends. The CDR3 contains 14 residues. The CDR3 region is CAWSLQDGNQPQHF. The CDR3 region has the DNA TGTGCCTGGAGTTTACAGGACGGTAATCAGCCCCAGCATTTT.

This chain uses TRBV10-3 with TRBJ2-7; no firm D call. Germline-derived CDR1 and CDR2 are ENHRY and SYGVKD. Trimming removed 7 bases at V and 6 bases at J, with 7 bases between. The CDR3 runs to 10 residues. CDR3 sequence reads: CAITRCEQYF. The CDR3 DNA sequence: TGTGCCATCACCCGATGCGAGCAGTACTTC.

The chain is built from TRBV7-3 and TRBJ2-3; 10 nucleotides match TRBD2. The DNA end is more similar to TRBJ2-5, so the J call may be wrong. This CDR3 is built from 14 residues. Germline CDR1 reads SGHTA; CDR2 reads FQGTGA. The CDR3 region is CASSRAGGRETQYF. The CDR3 DNA sequence: TGTGCCAGCAGCCGAGCGGGAGGGCGGGAGACCCAGTACTTC.

This clonotype was seen repeatedly, ten times or more. J is TRBJ2-6 and V is TRBV2; TRBD1 or TRBD2 may be the D gene (6 bases each). Germline V lookup: CDR1 SNHLY, CDR2 FYNNEI. The CDR3 runs 16 residues. V was shortened by 3 bases and J by 2 bases, with 11 bases between the two germline ends. The DNA for the CDR3 is TGTGCCAGCAGTGATTGGGGGGCGGCTGGGGCCAACGTCCTGACTTTC. Translation: CASSDWGAAGANVLTF.

Many counts were recorded for this clonotype. The chain couples TRBV27 to TRBJ2-5; possibly TRBD2 for D (6 bases). Germline V lookup: CDR1 MNHEY, CDR2 SMNVEV (reference sequence). V lost 5 bases, J lost 1 base, and 8 bases lay in between. There are 13 residues in the CDR3. The CDR3 sequence is CASSRDFQETQYF. The CDR3 DNA sequence: TGTGCCAGCAGTCGGGACTTCCAAGAGACCCAGTACTTC.

This clonotype was picked up a small number of times. V and J are TRBV24-1 and TRBJ2-2; 7 nucleotides match TRBD1. Germline CDR1 reads KGHDR; CDR2 reads SFDVKD. Trimming removed 6 bases from V and 2 bases from J; junction bases left unmatched: 8. CDR3 length: 16 amino acids. The CDR3 loop reads CATSWAGTVNTGELFF. In DNA form, the CDR3 reads TGTGCCACCAGTTGGGCCGGGACAGTAAACACCGGGGAGCTGTTTTTT.

The table lists this clonotype with a few counts. Here the CDR3 reads CASSWDRANEAFF. The CDR3 nucleotides read TGCGCCAGCAGCTGGGACAGGGCAAACGAAGCTTTCTTT. The chain joins TRBV5-1 to TRBJ1-1; 9 nucleotides align to TRBD1. The CDR3 consists of 13 residues. The V gene end was trimmed by 3 bases and the J gene end by 8 bases; junction bases not matched to a gene: 5. Germline lookup yields CDR1 SGHRS and CDR2 YFSETQ.

A word on this clonotype: This may come from a read error, since a much larger clone is one base off. The chain links TRBV11-2 to TRBJ2-7; possibly TRBD1 for D (5 bases). The V gene's germline CDR1 is SGHAT and CDR2 FQNNGV. This CDR3 has 15 amino acids. The CDR3 DNA is TGTGTCAGCAGCTCAACCCCGACAGACTCCTACGAGCAGTACTTC. Translated: CVSSSTPTDSYEQYF.

In its sample, this clonotype was seen many times. The V gene is TRBV7-8, the J gene TRBJ1-3, with D uncertain. There are 16 residues in the CDR3. V was clipped by 1 base and J by 4 bases, with 14 bases between them. Germline-derived CDR1 and CDR2 are SGHVS and FQNEAQ. CDR3 region: CASSLEGNRGGNTIYF. DNA for the CDR3: TGTGCCAGCAGCTTAGAGGGTAACCGCGGGGGAAACACCATATATTTT.

This clonotype was recorded at least ten times. The chain uses TRBV7-2 and TRBJ2-1, with 13 bases that match TRBD2. V gave up 8 bases and J gave up 3 bases; unmatched junction bases: 16. Germline V lookup: CDR1 SGHTA, CDR2 FQGNSA. The CDR3 contains 19 residues. CDR3 DNA sequence: TGTGCCAGCTCACGTCAGGGACTAGCGGGACTAGGAGTCTACAATGAGCAGTTCTTC. It is translated as CASSRQGLAGLGVYNEQFF.

This clonotype came up many times. This rearrangement joins TRBV28 to TRBJ2-4, with no clear D. This CDR3 spans 14 amino acids. The V and J ends lost 7 bases and 2 bases respectively, with 12 bases between them. Germline V gives CDR1 MDHEN, CDR2 SYDVKM. For the CDR3, the DNA is TGTGCCAGCACCCCCTCCGTATCCAAAAACATTCAGTACTTC. Translation gives CASTPSVSKNIQYF.

This clonotype was picked up a small number of times. The genes are TRBV7-9 and TRBJ1-1; TRBD1 agrees at 7 bases. Per the germline V gene, CDR1 is SEHNR and CDR2 is FQNEAQ (reference sequence). Trimming cost V 1 base and J 2 bases; bases outside gene matches: 7. This CDR3 is 16 amino acids long. Here the CDR3 reads CASSLVKGAVNTEAFF. In DNA form, the CDR3 reads TGTGCCAGCAGCTTAGTAAAGGGGGCAGTTAACACTGAAGCTTTCTTT.